This note documents a single T cell receptor beta chain sequence. Its antigen is currently unknown. Trimming removed 2 bases from V and 5 bases from J, with 14 bases in between. The CDR3 length is 15 residues. Germline V gene sequence: CDR1 SGDLS, CDR2 YYNGEE. This record comes from a study of T cell responses to AZD1222 COVID-19 vaccine. Overall study findings and caveats: CD4 TCRs linked to vaccination spanned spike, dominating at 160-218 and 743-854. Of the AZD1222 recipients, only 5 or 6 were seropositive at baseline. Clonal diversity was possibly underestimated, and the donors were mostly white British, with more females.

Some clones are missing from TCRdb's copy, which holds only in-frame ones; the method was immunoSEQ multiplex PCR. The sample contains about 120,000 clones, almost 95% of which appear only once. Pooling of second doses given at about 4 or about 12 weeks was done. This TCR was sampled from an adult who received the AZD1222 COVID-19 vaccine. Specimen: peripheral blood, collected 28 days after the second AZD1222 dose. The gene calls are TRBV9 and TRBJ2-1; tentative D call: TRBD1 (7 bases). The CDR3 nucleotides are TGTGCCAGCAGCGTTCAGGGGGGATTAGACAATGAGCAGTTCTTC. Translated, it gives CASSVQGGLDNEQFF.